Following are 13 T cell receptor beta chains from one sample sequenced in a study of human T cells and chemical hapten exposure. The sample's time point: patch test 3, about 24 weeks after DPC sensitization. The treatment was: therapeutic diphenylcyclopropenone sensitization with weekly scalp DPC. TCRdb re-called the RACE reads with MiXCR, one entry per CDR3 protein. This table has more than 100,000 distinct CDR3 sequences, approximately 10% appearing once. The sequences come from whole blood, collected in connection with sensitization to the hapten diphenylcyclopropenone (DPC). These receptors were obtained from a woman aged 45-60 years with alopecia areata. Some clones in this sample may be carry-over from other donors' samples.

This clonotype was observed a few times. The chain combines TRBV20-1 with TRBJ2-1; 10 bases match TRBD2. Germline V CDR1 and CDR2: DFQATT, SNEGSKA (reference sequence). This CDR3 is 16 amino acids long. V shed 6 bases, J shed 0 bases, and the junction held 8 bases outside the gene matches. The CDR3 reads CSASSSGGDSYNEQFF. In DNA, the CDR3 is TGCAGTGCCAGCTCTAGCGGGGGCGACTCCTACAATGAGCAGTTCTTC.

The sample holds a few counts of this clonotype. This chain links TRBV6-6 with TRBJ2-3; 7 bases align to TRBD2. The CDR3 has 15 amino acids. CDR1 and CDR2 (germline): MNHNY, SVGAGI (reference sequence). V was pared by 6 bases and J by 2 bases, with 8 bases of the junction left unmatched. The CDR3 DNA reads TGTGCCAGCAGCTTGGGGGGGTCCTTCACAGATACGCAGTATTTT. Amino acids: CASSLGGSFTDTQYF.

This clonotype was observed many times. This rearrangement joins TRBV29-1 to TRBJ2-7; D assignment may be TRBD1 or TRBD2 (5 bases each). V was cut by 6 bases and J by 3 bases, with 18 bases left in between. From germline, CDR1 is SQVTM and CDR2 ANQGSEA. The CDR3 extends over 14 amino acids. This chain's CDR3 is CSVADGTKVYEQYF. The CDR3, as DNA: TGCAGCGTCGCTGACGGGACGAAAGTCTACGAGCAGTACTTC.

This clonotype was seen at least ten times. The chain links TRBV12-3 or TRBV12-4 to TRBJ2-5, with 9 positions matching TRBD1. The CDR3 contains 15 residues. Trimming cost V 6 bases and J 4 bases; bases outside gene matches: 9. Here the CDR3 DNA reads TGTGCCAGCAGGTGGGACAGGGCGATTTCAGAGACCCAGTACTTC. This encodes CASRWDRAISETQYF.

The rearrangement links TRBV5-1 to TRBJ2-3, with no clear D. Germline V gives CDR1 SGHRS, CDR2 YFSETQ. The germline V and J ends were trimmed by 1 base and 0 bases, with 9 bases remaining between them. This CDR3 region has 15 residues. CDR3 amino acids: CASSLLGPSTDTQYF. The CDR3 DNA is TGCGCCAGCAGCTTGTTAGGACCTAGCACAGATACGCAGTATTTT.

The CDR3 region is CASSPEWSSYEQYF. As DNA, the CDR3 is TGTGCCAGCAGCCCTGAGTGGAGCTCCTACGAGCAGTACTTC. The J gene is TRBJ2-7, the V gene TRBV5-5, with no clear D. Trimming shortened V by 4 bases and J by 0 bases, and 11 bases separated the two germline ends. Germline values: CDR1 SGHKS, CDR2 YYEKEE (reference sequence). CDR3 length: 14 amino acids.

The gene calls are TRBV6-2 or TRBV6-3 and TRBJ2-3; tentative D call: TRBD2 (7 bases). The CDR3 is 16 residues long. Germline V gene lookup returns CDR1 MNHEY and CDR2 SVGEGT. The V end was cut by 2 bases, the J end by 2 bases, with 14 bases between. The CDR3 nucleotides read TGTGCCAGCAGTTACGGGGCGGGGGCCTACACAGATACGCAGTATTTT. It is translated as CASSYGAGAYTDTQYF.

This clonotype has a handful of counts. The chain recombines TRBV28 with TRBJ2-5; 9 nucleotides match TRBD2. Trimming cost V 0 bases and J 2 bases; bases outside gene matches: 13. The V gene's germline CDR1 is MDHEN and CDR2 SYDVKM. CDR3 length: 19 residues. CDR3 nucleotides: TGTGCCAGCAGTTTATGGCGTCGACTAGCGGAGACGGGACAAGAGACCCAGTACTTC. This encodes CASSLWRRLAETGQETQYF.

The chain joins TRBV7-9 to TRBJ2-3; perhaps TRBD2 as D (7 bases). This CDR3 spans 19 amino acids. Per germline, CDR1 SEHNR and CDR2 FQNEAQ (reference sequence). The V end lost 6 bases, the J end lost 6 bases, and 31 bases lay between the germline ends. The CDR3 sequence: CASSPALRLGGGPWDTQYF. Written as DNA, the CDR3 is TGTGCCAGCAGTCCAGCGCTCCGACTTGGGGGGGGGCCTTGGGATACGCAGTATTTT.

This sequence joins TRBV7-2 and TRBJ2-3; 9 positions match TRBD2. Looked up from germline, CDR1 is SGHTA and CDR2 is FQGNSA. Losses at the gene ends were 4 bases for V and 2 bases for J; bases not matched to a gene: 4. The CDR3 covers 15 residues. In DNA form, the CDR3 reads TGTGCCAGCAGCTCGAGCGGGAGGTCCACAGATACGCAGTATTTT. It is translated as CASSSSGRSTDTQYF.

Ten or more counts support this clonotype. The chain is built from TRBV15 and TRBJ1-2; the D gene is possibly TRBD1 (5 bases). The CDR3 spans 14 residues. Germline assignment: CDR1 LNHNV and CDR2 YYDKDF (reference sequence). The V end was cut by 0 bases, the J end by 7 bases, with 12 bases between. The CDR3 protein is CATSRDLRGSGYTF. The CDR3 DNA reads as TGTGCCACCAGCAGAGATTTGAGGGGCAGTGGCTACACCTTC.

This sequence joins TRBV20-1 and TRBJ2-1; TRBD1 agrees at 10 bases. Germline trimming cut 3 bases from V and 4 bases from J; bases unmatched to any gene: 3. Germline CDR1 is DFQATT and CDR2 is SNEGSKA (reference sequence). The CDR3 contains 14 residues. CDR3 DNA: TGCAGTGCTAGGACAGGGGGCGTTTACAATGAGCAGTTCTTC. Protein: CSARTGGVYNEQFF.

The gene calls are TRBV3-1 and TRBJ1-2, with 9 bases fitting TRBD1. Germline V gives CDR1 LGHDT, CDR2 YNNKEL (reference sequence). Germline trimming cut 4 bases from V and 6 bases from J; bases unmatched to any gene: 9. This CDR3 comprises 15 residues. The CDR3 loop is CASSLLSGTGNGYTF. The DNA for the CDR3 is TGTGCCAGCAGCCTTCTATCCGGGACAGGGAATGGCTACACCTTC.